What follows are 15 T cell receptor beta chains derived from one specimen sequenced in a study of OX40 agonist ivuxolimab in advanced cancers. Here immunoSEQ multiplex PCR was the method, and the copy in TCRdb shows in-frame clones only, minus some. The sample contains 95,000 to 100,000 clones, around 83% of which appear only once. The sample here was CD4+ or CD8+ T cells sorted from blood, taken in a trial of the OX40 agonist ivuxolimab. All receptors come from an adult with an advanced solid tumor such as melanoma, head and neck, liver or kidney cancer.

CDR3 amino acids: CSVSRDSYNEQFF. The CDR3 nucleotides read TGCAGCGTTAGCAGGGACTCCTACAATGAGCAGTTCTTC. This chain links TRBV29-1 with TRBJ2-1; weak D call: TRBD1 (5 bases). The CDR3 has 13 amino acids. Germline CDR1 reads SQVTM; CDR2 reads ANQGSEA. V was clipped by 5 bases and J by 0 bases, with 8 bases between them.

This clone was detected only a few times. The J gene is TRBJ1-2, the V gene TRBV19, with no clear D. This CDR3 is 13 amino acids long. Germline values: CDR1 LNHDA, CDR2 SQIVND (reference sequence). The V and J ends lost 6 bases and 1 base respectively, with 9 bases between them. Here the CDR3 DNA reads TGTGCCAGTAGGTCTCGGGATAACTATGGCTACACCTTC. Amino acid sequence: CASRSRDNYGYTF.

The V call is TRBV7-8, the J call TRBJ1-5; 10 bases line up with TRBD1. V shed 5 bases, J shed 5 bases, and the junction held 9 bases outside the gene matches. The CDR3 length is 16 residues. CDR1 is SGHVS and CDR2 is FQNEAQ in the germline V gene. Here the CDR3 DNA reads TGTGCCAGCAGCCCGAGGGCCGGGACAGGGGATCAGCCCCAGCATTTT. Protein: CASSPRAGTGDQPQHF.

The chain uses TRBV7-2 and TRBJ1-3; no clear D gene. Per the germline V gene, CDR1 is SGHTA and CDR2 is FQGNSA. The CDR3 is 13 residues long. Between the trimmed V and J ends, which lost 2 bases and 8 bases, there was a span of 10 bases. The CDR3: CASSLPPGDTIYF. The CDR3 DNA reads as TGTGCCAGCAGCTTACCCCCCGGGGACACCATATATTTT. The complete variable domain, with remaining parts taken from reference TRBV7-2 and TRBJ1-3, reads GAGVSQSPSNKVTEKGKDVELRCDPISGHTALYWYRQSLGQGLEFLIYFQGNSAPDKSGLPSDRFSAERTGGSVSTLTIQRTQQEDSAVYLCASSLPPGDTIYFGEGSWLTVV.

Regarding this clone: The same CDR3 arises from other DNA sequences in this sample as well. The chain joins TRBV5-4 to TRBJ1-1; no clear D gene. The ends were cut back, 0 bases at V and 0 bases at J, with 12 bases in the middle. From germline, CDR1 is SGHNT and CDR2 YYREEE (reference sequence). The CDR3 consists of 16 residues. CDR3 sequence reads: CASSLGRGGMNTEAFF. The CDR3 coding sequence is TGTGCCAGCAGCTTGGGTCGGGGTGGGATGAACACTGAAGCTTTCTTT.

This chain uses TRBV6-4 with TRBJ2-6, with D hard to call. Germline CDR1 and CDR2: MRHNA and SNTAGT. This CDR3 has 13 residues. Trimming cost V 3 bases and J 13 bases, with 13 bases left between them. This CDR3 reads CASSELEAGVLTF. CDR3 coding DNA: TGTGCCAGCAGTGAATTGGAAGCAGGAGTCCTGACTTTC.

This rearrangement joins TRBV7-6 to TRBJ2-2; 7 bases map to TRBD1. This CDR3 has 16 amino acids. The V segment lost 3 bases and the J segment 0 bases; nucleotides outside the gene matches: 4. Germline-derived CDR1 and CDR2 are SGHVS and FNYEAQ. The DNA of the CDR3 is TGTGCCAGCAGCTTTGTGGGGACAGCGAACACCGGGGAGCTGTTTTTT. It translates to CASSFVGTANTGELFF.

V is TRBV5-1 and J is TRBJ1-2; D may be TRBD1 (6 bases). Deletions cut 4 bases from V and 7 bases from J, with 20 bases between. This CDR3 is built from 15 residues. Germline assignment: CDR1 SGHRS and CDR2 YFSETQ. The CDR3 DNA sequence: TGCGCCAGCAGCCCAAAAAGTTCGACAGGCACTGGCTACACCTTC. This gives the protein CASSPKSSTGTGYTF. The full variable domain, its missing parts supplied by reference TRBV5-1 and TRBJ1-2, is KAGVTQTPRYLIKTRGQQVTLSCSPISGHRSVSWYQQTPGQGLQFLFEYFSETQRNKGNFPGRFSGRQFSNSRSEMNVSTLELGDSALYLCASSPKSSTGTGYTFGSGTRLTVV.

Only one count was recorded for this clone. The chain joins TRBV28 to TRBJ2-3; D perhaps matches TRBD1 (6 bases). CDR1 MDHEN and CDR2 SYDVKM come from the germline V gene. V shed 6 bases and J shed 7 bases, with 14 bases lying between them. CDR3 length equals 13 residues. CDR3 coding DNA: TGTGCCAGCAGCCCACCCCAGGGGTATACGCAGTATTTT. Protein: CASSPPQGYTQYF.

The chain employs TRBV5-1 and TRBJ2-3; TRBD1 or TRBD2 may be the D gene (5 bases each). Germline V gene lookup returns CDR1 SGHRS and CDR2 YFSETQ. CDR3 length: 14 amino acids. Trimming shortened V by 7 bases and J by 2 bases, and 14 bases separated the two germline ends. CDR3 sequence (DNA): TGCGCCAGCGGCCGGGACGGATTCACAGATACGCAGTATTTT. This translates into CASGRDGFTDTQYF. The variable domain in full, with the rest retrieved from reference TRBV5-1 and TRBJ2-3, is KAGVTQTPRYLIKTRGQQVTLSCSPISGHRSVSWYQQTPGQGLQFLFEYFSETQRNKGNFPGRFSGRQFSNSRSEMNVSTLELGDSALYLCASGRDGFTDTQYFGPGTRLTVL.

V is TRBV5-6 and J is TRBJ2-3; D is unclear. The length of the CDR3 is 13 residues. With 2 bases removed from V and 0 bases from J, the gap between germline ends came to 4 bases. Germline CDR1 is SGHDT and CDR2 is YYEEEE. CDR3 sequence: CASSFVSTDTQYF. CDR3 in DNA: TGTGCCAGCAGCTTCGTTAGCACAGATACGCAGTATTTT.

This clone was detected once. The V and J genes are TRBV6-5 and TRBJ1-1; 11 nucleotides align to TRBD1. V shed 5 bases, J shed 3 bases, and the junction held 5 bases outside the gene matches. The CDR3 extends over 15 amino acids. The V gene's germline CDR1 is MNHEY and CDR2 SVGAGI. The CDR3 DNA sequence: TGTGCCAGCAGTGGACAGGGGGCGGGTGACACTGAAGCTTTCTTT. This encodes CASSGQGAGDTEAFF.

The chain links TRBV7-8 to TRBJ1-5; weak D call: TRBD1 (6 bases). There are 12 residues in the CDR3. From germline, CDR1 is SGHVS and CDR2 FQNEAQ. Trimming removed 5 bases from V and 9 bases from J, with 11 bases in between. The CDR3 spells CASSHRVGPQHF. Here the CDR3 DNA reads TGTGCCAGCAGCCACAGGGTCGGGCCCCAGCATTTT.

This CDR3 reads CASSFGLVSPDTQYF. The CDR3 DNA reads TGTGCCAGCAGCTTCGGACTAGTGTCTCCAGATACGCAGTATTTT. The chain links TRBV11-2 to TRBJ2-3, with TRBD2 identical over 7 bases. V lost 3 bases, J lost 4 bases, and 7 bases stayed unmatched. The CDR3 is made up of 15 amino acids. Germline values: CDR1 SGHAT, CDR2 FQNNGV.

The rearrangement uses TRBV27 and TRBJ2-1, with D possibly being TRBD2 (7 bases). This CDR3 spans 15 amino acids. The V gene's germline CDR1 is MNHEY and CDR2 SMNVEV (reference sequence). V lost 3 bases, J lost 10 bases, and 19 bases lay in between. The DNA for the CDR3 is TGTGCCAGCAGTTTCCTAGTGGGGGGGCCTTTGGAGCAGTTCTTC. Protein product: CASSFLVGGPLEQFF.